One and the same sample provided the 19 T cell receptor beta chains below, sequenced in a study of blood T cells in healthy people across ages. Alongside a J-beta primer mix, a sample-barcoded 5' primer served in a second PCR lasting roughly 6 to 11 cycles. TCRdb passed the 5' RACE reads through MiXCR, listing each CDR3 protein once. The profile shows around 710,000 distinct CDR3 sequences, 35% to 45% of them singletons. The sequencing sample was made of blood. These receptor sequences come from an older woman in good health.

The chain has TRBV7-9 and TRBJ2-1, with 7 bases fitting TRBD2. TRBJ2-7 matches the DNA end more closely, so the J call is doubtful. The CDR3 sequence is 16 residues long. CDR1 SEHNR and CDR2 FQNEAQ come from the germline V gene (reference sequence). CDR3 sequence: CASSGPLAGAYNEQYF. For the CDR3, the DNA is TGTGCCAGCAGCGGACCCCTGGCGGGAGCCTACAATGAGCAGTACTTC.

V is TRBV20-1 and J is TRBJ2-5; TRBD2 agrees at 7 bases. The length of the CDR3 is 13 residues. V lost 7 bases to trimming and J lost 3 bases; unmatched junction nucleotides: 8. Germline CDR1 reads DFQATT; CDR2 reads SNEGSKA (reference sequence). This CDR3 is CSVGGVAEETQYF. The CDR3 nucleotides are TGCAGTGTGGGGGGGGTGGCGGAAGAGACCCAGTACTTC.

On this clonotype: Mismatch with germline at one junction end may stem from a read error. V usage is TRBV5-1 and J usage is TRBJ1-1, with D possibly being TRBD1 (5 bases). CDR3 length: 14 amino acids. Germline values: CDR1 SGHRS, CDR2 YFSETQ. The CDR3 reads CASSTRGGNTEVFF. CDR3 sequence (DNA): TGCGCCAGCAGCACCCGGGGGGGGAACACTGAAGTTTTCTTT.

J is TRBJ2-7 and V is TRBV7-7; D is possibly TRBD1 or TRBD2 (5 bases each). V was trimmed by 5 bases and J by 4 bases, leaving 15 bases between them. Germline V gives CDR1 SSHAT, CDR2 FNYEAQ (reference sequence). The CDR3 totals 14 residues. CDR3 in amino acids: CASSVGRHGYEQYF. The DNA of the CDR3 is TGTGCCAGCAGCGTGGGACGCCATGGGTACGAGCAGTACTTC.

A note on this clonotype: This may be a read error: a much more frequent sequence differs by one nucleotide. This rearrangement joins TRBV9 to TRBJ2-3, with TRBD2 matching 10 bases. The germline V gene has CDR1 SGDLS and CDR2 YYNGEE. This CDR3 is 16 amino acids long. The CDR3 sequence is CASSVAASGSIDTQYF. The CDR3 region has the DNA TGTGCCAGCAGCGTAGCGGCTAGCGGGAGCATAGATACGCAGTATTTT.

For this clonotype: The germline gene is not matched at one end of the junction; a read error may be the cause. The CDR3 DNA sequence: TGTGCCAGCAGTGTAGAGGGACTAGCGGGGGAAGCCTACAATGAGCAGTTCTTC. Protein sequence: CASSVEGLAGEAYNEQFF. The chain combines TRBV9 with TRBJ2-1, with 14 bases that match TRBD2. Germline lookup yields CDR1 SGDLS and CDR2 YYNGEE. CDR3 length: 18 residues.

This clonotype was counted only a few times. The chain is built from TRBV6-5 and TRBJ1-6; 8 nucleotides align to TRBD1. J gave up 13 bases and V 6 bases, and 5 bases lay outside the gene matches. CDR1 is MNHEY, CDR2 SVGAGI, per germline. CDR3 length: 12 residues. CDR3 sequence: CASRGTGNPLHF. CDR3 sequence (DNA): TGTGCCAGCAGAGGGACAGGCAATCCCCTCCACTTT.

This clonotype was found many times. The chain has TRBV4-3 and TRBJ2-1; 11 bases agree with TRBD2. Trimming took 3 bases from V and 3 from J; bases not matched to a gene: 4. Germline V gene lookup returns CDR1 LGHNA and CDR2 YSLEER. CDR3 length: 16 amino acids. The CDR3 is CASSQELAGVYNEQFF. The CDR3 coding sequence is TGCGCCAGCAGCCAGGAACTAGCGGGAGTCTACAATGAGCAGTTCTTC.

This chain connects TRBV5-1 to TRBJ2-7; D might be TRBD1 or TRBD2, each matching 5 bases. The CDR3 has 13 amino acids. CDR1 is SGHRS and CDR2 is YFSETQ in the germline V gene. The germline V and J ends were trimmed by 4 bases and 5 bases, with 13 bases remaining between them. The CDR3 reads CASSTGAVHEQYF. CDR3 bases: TGCGCCAGCAGCACCGGGGCAGTTCACGAGCAGTACTTC.

V is TRBV6-6 and J is TRBJ1-1; unclear D gene. The CDR3 is 14 residues long. Looked up from germline, CDR1 is MNHNY and CDR2 is SVGAGI (reference sequence). Between the trimmed V and J ends, which lost 6 bases and 0 bases, there was a span of 11 bases. CDR3 residues: CASRPRRMNTEAFF. As DNA, the CDR3 is TGTGCCAGCAGACCGAGGAGAATGAACACTGAAGCTTTCTTT.

This clonotype was found many times. The junction departs from the called germline gene at one end, perhaps through a read error. The CDR3 sequence: CASSLGGPSYNEQFF. CDR3 DNA sequence: TGTGCCAGCAGTTTAGGAGGGCCCTCCTACAATGAGCAGTTCTTC. This chain connects TRBV11-3 to TRBJ2-1; weak D call: TRBD2 (6 bases). CDR1 and CDR2 (germline): SGHNT, YENEEA. This CDR3 spans 15 amino acids.

This clonotype was observed a few times. CDR3 region: CASSLGTGGSEQYF. The CDR3 coding sequence is TGTGCCAGCAGCTTAGGGACAGGGGGTTCCGAGCAGTACTTC. The chain combines TRBV7-6 with TRBJ2-4; 10 positions agree with TRBD1. The end of the DNA fits TRBJ2-7 better, so the J call may be wrong. Looked up from germline, CDR1 is SGHVS and CDR2 is FNYEAQ. The CDR3 has 14 amino acids.

V is TRBV12-3 or TRBV12-4 and J is TRBJ1-1; 10 nucleotides match TRBD1. The CDR3 spans 17 residues. V lost 7 bases to trimming and J lost 1 base; unmatched junction nucleotides: 12. The CDR3 DNA reads TGTGCCAGCATCCCCGGGACAGGGGAGGGGAAGAACACTGAAGCTTTCTTT. Its translation: CASIPGTGEGKNTEAFF.

The J gene is TRBJ2-1, the V gene TRBV7-9; a possible D gene is TRBD1 (6 bases). V shed 6 bases and J shed 0 bases, with 18 bases lying between them. This CDR3 comprises 17 residues. Germline CDR1 reads SEHNR; CDR2 reads FQNEAQ (reference sequence). The CDR3 DNA is TGTGCCAGCAGTTTCCCATCGGGACACCCCTCCTACAATGAGCAGTTCTTC. It codes for CASSFPSGHPSYNEQFF.

CDR3 region: CASSYSTAGTDEKLFF. CDR3 nucleotides: TGTGCCAGCAGTTACTCGACGGCAGGGACGGACGAAAAACTGTTTTTT. The chain couples TRBV6-2 or TRBV6-3 to TRBJ1-4; D is possibly TRBD1 (5 bases). V was shortened by 0 bases and J by 8 bases, with 16 bases between the two germline ends. There are 16 residues in the CDR3. Germline V lookup: CDR1 MNHEY, CDR2 SVGEGT.

The chain carries TRBV18 and TRBJ2-2; 7 positions agree with TRBD1. Germline CDR1 and CDR2: KGHSH and LQKENI. CDR3 length: 15 amino acids. The V and J ends lost 4 bases and 2 bases, in that order; junction bases with no gene match: 4. In DNA, the CDR3 is TGTGCCAGCTCACGGACAGGAGACAACACCGGGGAGCTGTTTTTT. Translated: CASSRTGDNTGELFF.

This clonotype was detected many times. The rearrangement uses TRBV3-1 and TRBJ2-7; D is uncertain. This CDR3 contains 12 residues. Trimming took off 8 bases at V and 2 bases at J, with 10 bases between the two ends. Germline lookup yields CDR1 LGHDT and CDR2 YNNKEL (reference sequence). The CDR3 DNA follows: TGTGCCAGCGGGTGGTTTACCTACGAGCAGTACTTC. Its protein is CASGWFTYEQYF.

V gene TRBV7-8 combines with J gene TRBJ1-2; D ambiguous. The CDR3 has 13 residues. Germline loops: CDR1 SGHVS, CDR2 FQNEAQ. V was trimmed by 5 bases and J by 8 bases, leaving 15 bases between them. This chain's CDR3 is CASSREGAGGYTF. The CDR3 DNA follows: TGTGCCAGCAGCCGTGAGGGTGCCGGCGGCTACACCTTC.

Note on this clonotype: A junction end diverges from the germline sequence, so it may reflect a read error. This chain connects TRBV29-1 to TRBJ1-1, with D uncertain. CDR3 length: 14 amino acids. CDR1 SQVTM and CDR2 ANQGSEA come from the germline V gene. CDR3: CSVEEGTMNTEAFF. CDR3 coding DNA: TGCAGCGTTGAAGAGGGAACCATGAATACTGAAGCTTTCTTT.